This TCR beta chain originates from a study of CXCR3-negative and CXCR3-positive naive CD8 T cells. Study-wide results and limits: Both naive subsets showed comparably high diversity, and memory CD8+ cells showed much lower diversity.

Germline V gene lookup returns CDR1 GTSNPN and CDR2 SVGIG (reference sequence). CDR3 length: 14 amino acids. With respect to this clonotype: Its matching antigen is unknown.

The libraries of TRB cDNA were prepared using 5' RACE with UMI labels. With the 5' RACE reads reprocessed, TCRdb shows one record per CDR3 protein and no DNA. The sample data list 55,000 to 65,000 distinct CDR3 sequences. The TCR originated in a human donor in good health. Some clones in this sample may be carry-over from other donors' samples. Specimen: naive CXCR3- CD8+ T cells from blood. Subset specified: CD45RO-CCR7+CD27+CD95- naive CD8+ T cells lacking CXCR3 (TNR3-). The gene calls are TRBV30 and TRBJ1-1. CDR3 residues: CAWSSGSGSTEAFF.